This TCR beta chain was identified in a study of spatial heterogeneity in lung cancer. Study context: Each distinct TCR and UMI combination averaged more than ten appearances in raw reads.

As for time point: sample taken at primary tumor resection. TCRdb used MiXCR to reprocess the 5' RACE reads, holding one entry per CDR3 protein. Of approximately 6,200 distinct CDR3 sequences listed, approximately 18% are singletons. Trimming took off 1 base at V and 0 bases at J, with 9 bases between the two ends. CDR1 is SGHTA and CDR2 is FQGTGA in the germline V gene. This CDR3 spans 15 amino acids. This clonotype rates as medium-sized. This receptor was obtained from a male donor with early-stage non-small cell lung cancer. This specimen was normal lung tissue next to the tumor, taken at surgery. V usage is TRBV7-3 and J usage is TRBJ1-1; no reliable D call. The CDR3 sequence: CASSLRPAMNTEAFF. CDR3 nucleotide sequence: TGTGCCAGCAGCTTAAGGCCAGCAATGAACACTGAAGCTTTCTTT.